Each of the 27 T cell receptor beta chains below was sequenced from the same sample in a study of PD-L1 blockade in urothelial cancer. The repertoire was sequenced with immunoSEQ multiplex PCR; TCRdb's copy has only in-frame clones and lacks some. This repertoire shows about 50,000 clones, 84% found once; its top ten account for more than 3%. Sample time point: pretreatment peripheral blood. The sequenced sample was PBMCs, obtained around atezolizumab (anti-PD-L1) treatment. The receptors originated from a man in his sixties or seventies with urothelial cancer.

This rearrangement joins TRBV2 to TRBJ1-5; tentatively, D is TRBD1 (5 bases). Trimming removed 2 bases from V and 2 bases from J, with 10 bases in between. Germline V gene sequence: CDR1 SNHLY, CDR2 FYNNEI. This CDR3 has 15 amino acids. The CDR3 nucleotides read TGTGCCAGCAGTGAAACAGGATCTGGCAATCAGCCCCAGCATTTT. It encodes CASSETGSGNQPQHF.

V usage is TRBV5-1 and J usage is TRBJ2-7; weak D call: TRBD2 (5 bases). The germline V and J ends were trimmed by 0 bases and 3 bases, with 10 bases remaining between them. The CDR3 has 14 residues. The germline V gene encodes CDR1 SGHRS and CDR2 YFSETQ. CDR3 in DNA: TGCGCCAGCAGCTTGGATAGCGACGGCTACGAGCAGTACTTC. Its translation is CASSLDSDGYEQYF.

This clone was observed a few times. The chain links TRBV6-6 to TRBJ1-2; 8 bases are shared with TRBD1. Trimming removed 5 bases from V and 5 bases from J; junction bases left unmatched: 10. This CDR3 region has 15 residues. Germline V gene lookup returns CDR1 MNHNY and CDR2 SVGAGI (reference sequence). Here the CDR3 DNA reads TGTGCCAGCAGTGGCCCCGGGACAGGCGTGTATGGCTACACCTTC. As protein: CASSGPGTGVYGYTF.

This clone was counted a few times. CDR3 nucleotide sequence: TGTGCCAGCAGCCTTCGTCCGTGGACTAGCGGGAGGGGGGCCCAGTACTTC. This translates into CASSLRPWTSGRGAQYF. This chain connects TRBV14 to TRBJ2-5, with TRBD2 identical over 15 bases. The germline gives CDR1 SGHDN, CDR2 FVKESK. The CDR3 covers 17 residues. V shed 4 bases and J 9 bases; nucleotides not matched to a gene: 12.

The chain is built from TRBV29-1 and TRBJ2-7; D not certain. CDR3 length: 12 residues. Between the trimmed V and J ends, which lost 4 bases and 0 bases, there was a span of 7 bases. The V gene's germline CDR1 is SQVTM and CDR2 ANQGSEA. The DNA of the CDR3 is TGCAGCGTTGGAATTAGCTCCTACGAGCAGTACTTC. Protein sequence: CSVGISSYEQYF.

The rearrangement links TRBV6-5 to TRBJ1-2, with 7 bases identical to TRBD1. The CDR3 is 14 amino acids. V was pared by 5 bases and J by 0 bases, with 3 bases of the junction left unmatched. CDR1 MNHEY and CDR2 SVGAGI come from the germline V gene. The CDR3 DNA reads as TGTGCCAGCAGTCCGACAGGGTCTAACTATGGCTACACCTTC. The encoded protein is CASSPTGSNYGYTF.

This clone was found once. This chain connects TRBV6-5 to TRBJ2-7; D unresolved. V was pared by 6 bases and J by 7 bases, with 10 bases between. The germline V gene has CDR1 MNHEY and CDR2 SVGAGI. The CDR3 sequence is 11 residues long. The CDR3 reads CASRKSWEQYF. CDR3 coding DNA: TGTGCCAGCAGGAAGAGTTGGGAGCAGTACTTC.

The V gene is TRBV5-1, the J gene TRBJ1-1; possibly TRBD1 for D (6 bases). V was shortened by 0 bases and J by 3 bases, with 18 bases between the two germline ends. This CDR3 spans 17 amino acids. CDR1 and CDR2 from the germline V gene are SGHRS and YFSETQ. The chain's CDR3 is CASSLAGGRLKDTEAFF. Written as DNA, the CDR3 is TGCGCCAGCAGCTTGGCCGGGGGGCGCCTAAAGGACACTGAAGCTTTCTTT.

V and J are TRBV15 and TRBJ2-7, with D possibly TRBD1 on 6 matching bases. This CDR3 has 16 residues. Germline V lookup: CDR1 LNHNV, CDR2 YYDKDF (reference sequence). V gave up 1 base and J gave up 1 base, with 14 bases separating them. CDR3 nucleotides: TGTGCCACCAGCAGAGGGACAGCCATCACATCCTACGAGCAGTACTTC. This encodes CATSRGTAITSYEQYF.

The chain joins TRBV2 to TRBJ2-2; 11 bases match TRBD2. CDR3 size: 17 residues. The germline gives CDR1 SNHLY, CDR2 FYNNEI. V was pared by 7 bases and J by 5 bases, with 12 bases of the junction left unmatched. The CDR3 spells CASNPGLAEWETGELFF. CDR3 sequence (DNA): TGTGCCAGCAATCCGGGACTAGCGGAGTGGGAGACCGGGGAGCTGTTTTTT.

V gene TRBV4-3 combines with J gene TRBJ2-7; 9 bases fit TRBD2. The CDR3 is 16 amino acids. Trimming cost V 0 bases and J 7 bases; bases outside gene matches: 10. From germline, CDR1 is LGHNA and CDR2 YSLEER. The CDR3 DNA reads TGCGCCAGCAGCCAAGATTTCGCTAGCGGGACTACAGAGCAGTACTTC. Translation gives CASSQDFASGTTEQYF.

This clone was recorded only once. The V and J genes are TRBV28 and TRBJ1-1; maybe TRBD1 (6 bases). V lost 7 bases to trimming and J lost 9 bases, with 12 bases between them. This CDR3 contains 11 residues. Per the germline V gene, CDR1 is MDHEN and CDR2 is SYDVKM. CDR3 sequence (DNA): TGTGCCAGCACCGACAGGAAAAAAGCTTTCTTT. Its translation is CASTDRKKAFF.

V and J are TRBV7-8 and TRBJ1-4; 7 bases line up with TRBD1. The V gene's germline CDR1 is SGHVS and CDR2 FQNEAQ. The CDR3 length is 14 residues. J lost 7 bases, V lost 3 bases, and 5 bases had no gene match. DNA of the CDR3: TGTGCCAGCAGCTTGGGCAGGGGGAGTGAAAAACTGTTTTTT. It specifies CASSLGRGSEKLFF.

The rearrangement joins TRBV28 to TRBJ1-2; D is unresolved. The CDR3 has 13 residues. The V gene's germline CDR1 is MDHEN and CDR2 SYDVKM. V dropped 2 bases and J dropped 8 bases, with 12 bases sitting between them. As DNA, the CDR3 is TGTGCCAGCAGTTTAAGACTGGGGAGGGGCTACACCTTC. Amino acid sequence: CASSLRLGRGYTF.

The chain carries TRBV6-5 and TRBJ1-1; D is undetermined. The V end was cut by 8 bases, the J end by 3 bases, with 13 bases between. From germline, CDR1 is MNHEY and CDR2 SVGAGI. This CDR3 comprises 13 residues. This CDR3 is CASGGGWDTEAFF. The CDR3 nucleotides read TGTGCCAGCGGAGGAGGGTGGGACACTGAAGCTTTCTTT.

The genes are TRBV2 and TRBJ2-7; 7 nucleotides agree with TRBD2. J was trimmed by 2 bases and V by 8 bases; bases with no gene match: 6. The CDR3 loop spans 13 amino acids. Germline-derived CDR1 and CDR2 are SNHLY and FYNNEI. The CDR3 protein is CASARERAYEQYF. CDR3 nucleotide sequence: TGTGCCAGCGCGCGGGAGAGGGCCTACGAGCAGTACTTC.

The genes are TRBV11-3 and TRBJ2-6, with D perhaps TRBD2 (6 bases). V lost 1 base and J 2 bases, leaving 12 bases between the germline ends. This CDR3 has 17 residues. Germline lookup yields CDR1 SGHNT and CDR2 YENEEA. The chain's CDR3 is CASSLGAGGTGANVLTF. In DNA, the CDR3 is TGTGCCAGCAGCTTAGGGGCAGGAGGGACTGGGGCCAACGTCCTGACTTTC.

The chain uses TRBV30 and TRBJ2-3; 9 positions match TRBD2. The CDR3 totals 15 residues. Per the germline V gene, CDR1 is GTSNPN and CDR2 is SVGIG (reference sequence). Unmatched junction bases numbered 4, after V lost 1 base and J lost 2 bases. The CDR3 region has the DNA TGTGCCTGGAGTGCCGGGACTAGCTTCACAGATACGCAGTATTTT. Amino acids: CAWSAGTSFTDTQYF.

The J gene is TRBJ2-3, the V gene TRBV7-3; D might be TRBD1 (5 bases). CDR1 is SGHTA and CDR2 is FQGTGA in the germline V gene. Deletions cut 1 base from V and 0 bases from J, with 14 bases between. The CDR3 consists of 17 residues. CDR3 loop: CASSLRGQPTSTDTQYF. The CDR3 DNA sequence: TGTGCCAGCAGCTTAAGAGGACAACCTACTAGCACAGATACGCAGTATTTT.

The gene calls are TRBV7-9 and TRBJ2-2; TRBD2 is a possible D gene (5 bases). Trimming removed 3 bases at V and 6 bases at J, with 14 bases between. CDR1 and CDR2 (germline): SEHNR, FQNEAQ (reference sequence). The CDR3 has 15 residues. CDR3 region: CASSFLGNSAGELFF. The CDR3 DNA reads as TGTGCCAGCAGCTTCCTAGGAAATAGCGCCGGGGAGCTGTTTTTT.

This clone has just one count. The CDR3 loop is CASSVTSGNPYEQYF. The CDR3 DNA sequence: TGTGCCAGCAGCGTTACTAGCGGCAATCCCTACGAGCAGTACTTC. The V and J genes are TRBV9 and TRBJ2-7; 8 positions match TRBD2. Germline-derived CDR1 and CDR2 are SGDLS and YYNGEE. The J segment lost 2 bases and the V segment lost 2 bases, leaving 6 bases of the junction unmatched. The CDR3 contains 15 residues.

This rearrangement joins TRBV4-1 to TRBJ2-1, with TRBD2 matching 8 bases. The V gene end was trimmed by 0 bases and the J gene end by 6 bases; junction bases not matched to a gene: 7. Germline assignment: CDR1 MGHRA and CDR2 YSYEKL. The CDR3 has 16 residues. Here the CDR3 reads CASSQDSLAGPNEQFF. The DNA for the CDR3 is TGCGCCAGCAGCCAAGATTCGCTAGCGGGTCCCAATGAGCAGTTCTTC.

The chain recombines TRBV6-6 with TRBJ2-5; D gene uncertain. From germline, CDR1 is MNHNY and CDR2 SVGAGI (reference sequence). V lost 0 bases, J lost 5 bases, and 4 bases lay in between. The length of the CDR3 is 12 residues. The CDR3 bases are TGTGCCAGCAGTTACTCTCGGGAGACCCAGTACTTC. As protein: CASSYSRETQYF.

This clone was detected ten times or more. V usage is TRBV5-1 and J usage is TRBJ2-7, with D possibly being TRBD1 (6 bases). CDR1 SGHRS and CDR2 YFSETQ come from the germline V gene. Trimming removed 4 bases at V and 3 bases at J, with 14 bases between. This CDR3 contains 14 residues. The CDR3 spells CASSQQGYNYEQYF. CDR3 DNA: TGCGCCAGCAGCCAACAGGGTTACAACTACGAGCAGTACTTC.

This clone was observed a few times. The chain combines TRBV5-1 with TRBJ1-4; TRBD1 might be the D (6 bases). V lost 4 bases and J lost 6, with 13 bases in between. The CDR3 sequence is 14 residues long. Germline V lookup: CDR1 SGHRS, CDR2 YFSETQ. CDR3 DNA sequence: TGCGCCAGCAGCGGAGGGGGGGAGGATGAAAAACTGTTTTTT. Protein product: CASSGGGEDEKLFF.

V usage is TRBV5-1 and J usage is TRBJ1-2; maybe TRBD1 (6 bases). Germline V gene sequence: CDR1 SGHRS, CDR2 YFSETQ. V was trimmed by 5 bases and J by 8 bases, leaving 16 bases between them. This CDR3 has 13 residues. The DNA of the CDR3 is TGCGCCAGCAGTCCACCGGGACACCTAGGCTACACCTTC. Its protein is CASSPPGHLGYTF. The full variable domain, rest sourced from reference TRBV5-1 and TRBJ1-2, is KAGVTQTPRYLIKTRGQQVTLSCSPISGHRSVSWYQQTPGQGLQFLFEYFSETQRNKGNFPGRFSGRQFSNSRSEMNVSTLELGDSALYLCASSPPGHLGYTFGSGTRLTVV.

This chain uses TRBV4-3 with TRBJ1-4; D might be TRBD1 (5 bases). CDR3 length equals 15 residues. V lost 4 bases, J lost 7 bases, and 16 bases lay in between. Germline V gene lookup returns CDR1 LGHNA and CDR2 YSLEER. The CDR3 loop reads CASSLSSGSVEKLFF. The CDR3 nucleotides read TGCGCCAGCAGCCTAAGTTCAGGGTCAGTTGAAAAACTGTTTTTT.